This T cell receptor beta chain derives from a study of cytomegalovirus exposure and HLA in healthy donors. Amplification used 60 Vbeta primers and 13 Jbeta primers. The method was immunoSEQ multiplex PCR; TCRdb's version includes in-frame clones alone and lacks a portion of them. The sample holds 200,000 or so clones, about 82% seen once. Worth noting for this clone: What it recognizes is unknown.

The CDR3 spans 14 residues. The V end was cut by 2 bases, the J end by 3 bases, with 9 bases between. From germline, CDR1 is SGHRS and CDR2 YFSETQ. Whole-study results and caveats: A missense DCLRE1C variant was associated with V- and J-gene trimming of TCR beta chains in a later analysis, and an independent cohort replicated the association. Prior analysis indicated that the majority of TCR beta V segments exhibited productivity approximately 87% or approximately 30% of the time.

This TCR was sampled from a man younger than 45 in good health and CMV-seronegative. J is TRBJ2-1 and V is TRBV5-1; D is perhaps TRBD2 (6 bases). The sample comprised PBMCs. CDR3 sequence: CASSFGGDYNEQFF. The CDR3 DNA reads TGCGCCAGCAGCTTCGGCGGGGACTACAATGAGCAGTTCTTC.